The rows below give T cell receptor beta chains drawn from one sample of a study of cytomegalovirus exposure and HLA in healthy donors. Sequencing used immunoSEQ multiplex PCR; TCRdb keeps in-frame clones, though not all of them. The repertoire holds around 150,000 clones, with more than 70% as singletons. What was sequenced was PBMCs. The receptors derive from a man aged 25 to 45 in good health and CMV-seropositive. Each CDR3 is given with its conserved first and last residue. A D gene is named only where the DNA matches it firmly.

-	TRBV11-2	TRBJ2-7	CASSLREQYF	TGTGCCAGCAGCTTACGCGAGCAGTACTTC
TRBD2	TRBV27	TRBJ2-2	CASSGTGTSGRYTGELFF	TGTGCCAGCAGTGGCACCGGGACTAGCGGGAGGTACACCGGGGAGCTGTTTTTT
TRBD1	TRBV2	TRBJ2-4	CASTTDRGINIQYF	TGTGCCAGCACTACGGACAGGGGAATAAACATTCAGTACTTC
-	TRBV6-1	TRBJ2-7	CASSEAAPHSNYEQYF	TGTGCCAGCAGTGAAGCGGCACCGCACAGCAACTACGAGCAGTACTTC
TRBD2	TRBV7-9	TRBJ2-7	CASSPEGSGRYEQYF	TGTGCCAGCAGTCCCGAGGGTAGCGGGAGGTACGAGCAGTACTTC
-	TRBV6-5	TRBJ2-1	CASSYSNSVGGHEQFF	TGTGCCAGCAGTTACTCAAATAGCGTGGGTGGCCATGAGCAGTTCTTC
TRBD1	TRBV29-1	TRBJ2-7	CSALGQGADEQYF	TGCAGCGCACTGGGACAGGGGGCCGACGAGCAGTACTTC
TRBD2	TRBV19	TRBJ2-3	CASTSLAGDPDTQYF	TGTGCCAGTACCTCACTAGCGGGGGATCCAGATACGCAGTATTTT
-	TRBV7-2	TRBJ1-4	CASSLVRGVEKLFF	TGTGCCAGCAGCTTAGTCAGGGGCGTTGAAAAACTGTTTTTT
-	TRBV4-1	TRBJ2-1	CASSQVGGPPGNEQFF	TGCGCCAGCAGCCAAGTTGGTGGGCCCCCTGGAAATGAGCAGTTCTTC
-	TRBV7-3	TRBJ2-7	CASSSSDQGEQYF	TGTGCCAGCAGCTCCTCTGACCAGGGGGAGCAGTACTTC